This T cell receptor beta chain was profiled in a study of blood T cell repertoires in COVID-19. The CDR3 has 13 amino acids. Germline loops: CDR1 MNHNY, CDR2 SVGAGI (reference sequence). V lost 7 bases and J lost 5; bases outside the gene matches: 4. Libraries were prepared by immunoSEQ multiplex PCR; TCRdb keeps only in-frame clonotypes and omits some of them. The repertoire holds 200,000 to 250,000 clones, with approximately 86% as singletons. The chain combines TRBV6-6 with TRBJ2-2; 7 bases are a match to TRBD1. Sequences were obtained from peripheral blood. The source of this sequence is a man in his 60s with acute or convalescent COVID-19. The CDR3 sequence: CASTKQGTGELFF. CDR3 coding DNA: TGTGCCAGCACCAAACAGGGGACCGGGGAGCTGTTTTTT.